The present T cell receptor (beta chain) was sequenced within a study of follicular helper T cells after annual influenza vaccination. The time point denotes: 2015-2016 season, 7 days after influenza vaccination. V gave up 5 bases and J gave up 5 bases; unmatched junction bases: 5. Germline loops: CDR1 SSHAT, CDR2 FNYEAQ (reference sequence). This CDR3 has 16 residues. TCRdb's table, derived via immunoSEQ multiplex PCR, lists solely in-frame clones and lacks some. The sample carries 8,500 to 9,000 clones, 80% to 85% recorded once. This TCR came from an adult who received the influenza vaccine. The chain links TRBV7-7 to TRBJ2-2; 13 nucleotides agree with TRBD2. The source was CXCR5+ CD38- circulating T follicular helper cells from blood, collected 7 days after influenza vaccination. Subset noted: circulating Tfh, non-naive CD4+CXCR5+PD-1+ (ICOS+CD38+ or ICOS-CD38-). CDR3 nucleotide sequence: TGTGCCAGCAGCGGGGGGGGACTAGCGGGGACCGGGGAGCTGTTTTTT. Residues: CASSGGGLAGTGELFF.